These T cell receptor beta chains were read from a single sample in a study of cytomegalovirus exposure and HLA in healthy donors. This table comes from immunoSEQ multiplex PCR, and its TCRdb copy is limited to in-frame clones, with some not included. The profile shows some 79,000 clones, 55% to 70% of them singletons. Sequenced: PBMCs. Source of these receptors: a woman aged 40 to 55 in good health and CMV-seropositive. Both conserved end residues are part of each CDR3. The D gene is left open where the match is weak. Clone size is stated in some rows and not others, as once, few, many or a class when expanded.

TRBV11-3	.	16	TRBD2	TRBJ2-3	TGTGCCAGCAGCTTAGTAGCGGGAGGATCCACAGATACGCAGTATTTT	CASSLVAGGSTDTQYF
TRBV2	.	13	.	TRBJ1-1	TGTGCCAGCAGTGACCAGGGTTACACTGAAGCTTTCTTT	CASSDQGYTEAFF
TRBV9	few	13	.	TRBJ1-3	TGTGCCAGCTCATGGGGGGACGGAAACACCATATATTTT	CASSWGDGNTIYF
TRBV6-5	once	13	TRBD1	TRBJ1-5	TGTGCCAGCAGTTACCAGGGGGGTCAGCCCCAGCATTTT	CASSYQGGQPQHF
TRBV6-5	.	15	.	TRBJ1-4	TGTGCCAGCAGTTACTCACCAGGGGCCCCCGAAAAACTGTTTTTT	CASSYSPGAPEKLFF
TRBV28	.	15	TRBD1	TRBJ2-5	TGTGCCAGCAGTTTATTCACAGGGGGGACCAGGACCCAGTACTTC	CASSLFTGGTRTQYF
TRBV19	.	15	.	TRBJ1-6	TGTGCCACCGAATGGCCCAGCGACCATAATTCACCCCTCCACTTT	CATEWPSDHNSPLHF
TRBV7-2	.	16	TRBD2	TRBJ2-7	TGTGCCAGCAGCCTAACCGCCGGGACTACAGTTAACGAGCAGTACTTC	CASSLTAGTTVNEQYF
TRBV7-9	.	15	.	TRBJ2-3	TGTGCCAGCAGCCCTTGGGCCCTCCTCATAAATACGCAGTATTTT	CASSPWALLINTQYF
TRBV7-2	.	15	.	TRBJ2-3	TGTGCCAGCAGCTTAGCGTCTACGGGCACAGATACGCAGTATTTT	CASSLASTGTDTQYF
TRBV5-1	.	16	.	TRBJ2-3	TGCGCCAGCAGCTTGGACCCGACAGGTAGCACAGATACGCAGTATTTT	CASSLDPTGSTDTQYF
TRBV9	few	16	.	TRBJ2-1	TGTGCCAGCACCAGACCCCCGGGAAACCCCTACAATGAGCAGTTCTTC	CASTRPPGNPYNEQFF
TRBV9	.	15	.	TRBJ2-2	TGTGCCAGCAGCGTCTCGAGAGCGAACACCGGGGAGCTGTTTTTT	CASSVSRANTGELFF
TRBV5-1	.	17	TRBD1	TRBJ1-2	TGCGCCAGCAGCTTCGCTCGGACAGGGGGCTCACATGACGGCTACACCTTC	CASSFARTGGSHDGYTF
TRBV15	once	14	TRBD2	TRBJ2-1	TGTGCCACCAGCAGAACCGGGACTAGCTTTAAAGAGTTCTTC	CATSRTGTSFKEFF
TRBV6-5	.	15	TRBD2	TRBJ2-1	TGTGCCAGCAGTGCCCCACTAGCCTCCGGGGGGGCGCAGTTCTTC	CASSAPLASGGAQFF
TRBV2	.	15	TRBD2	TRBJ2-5	TGTGCCAGCAGTGAAGACTCCTTCGGGGTGCGGGAGCAGTACTTC	CASSEDSFGVREQYF
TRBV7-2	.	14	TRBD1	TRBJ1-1	TGTGCCAGCAGCTTAGCAGGGGGCGGCACTGAAGCTTTCTTT	CASSLAGGGTEAFF
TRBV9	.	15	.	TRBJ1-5	TGTGCCAGCAGCGTAGGGACGGACGGGATTCAGCCCCAGCATTTT	CASSVGTDGIQPQHF
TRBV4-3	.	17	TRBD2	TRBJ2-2	TGCGCCAGCAGCCAAGAACTAGCGGGAGGATACACCGGGGAGCTGTTTTTT	CASSQELAGGYTGELFF
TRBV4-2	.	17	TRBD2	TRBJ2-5	TGTGCCAGCAGCCCCGGTGGGGCGGGAGACGGTTCAGAGACCCAGTACTTC	CASSPGGAGDGSETQYF
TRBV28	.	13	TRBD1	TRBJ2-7	TGTGCCAGCAGTCCTGGACAGGGAGGCGAGCAGTACTTC	CASSPGQGGEQYF
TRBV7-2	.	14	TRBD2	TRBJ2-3	TGTGCCACCAAACTAGCGGGAGTTCTGTCCACAGTGTATTTT	CATKLAGVLSTVYF
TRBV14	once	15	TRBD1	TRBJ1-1	TGTGCCAGCAGCCACCTAGGACAGGGGAACACTGAAGCTTTCTTT	CASSHLGQGNTEAFF
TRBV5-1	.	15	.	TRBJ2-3	TGCGCCAGCAGCTCCTTACTCGATTCCACAGATACGCAGTATTTT	CASSSLLDSTDTQYF
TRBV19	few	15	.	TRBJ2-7	TGTGCCAGTAGTATAGCCCAGGGGCCTACCTACGAGCAGTACTTC	CASSIAQGPTYEQYF
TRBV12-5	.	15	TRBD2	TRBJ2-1	TGTGCTAGTGGGACCGGGACTAGCGATTACAATGAGCAGTTCTTC	CASGTGTSDYNEQFF
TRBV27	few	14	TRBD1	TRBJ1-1	TGTGCCAGCAGCGGGACAGGGGGGAACACTGAAGCTTTCTTT	CASSGTGGNTEAFF
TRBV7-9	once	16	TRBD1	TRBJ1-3	TGTGCCAGCAGGCGGGACAGCGTTTTTTCTGGAAACACCATATATTTT	CASRRDSVFSGNTIYF
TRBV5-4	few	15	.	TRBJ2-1	TGTGCCAGCAGCTTGATGGGGGCGACCTACAATGAGCAGTTCTTC	CASSLMGATYNEQFF
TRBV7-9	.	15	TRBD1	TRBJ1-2	TGTGCCAGCAGCTTAGGCCAAACAGGGGGCTATGGCTACACCTTC	CASSLGQTGGYGYTF
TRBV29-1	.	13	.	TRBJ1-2	TGCAGCGTTCCGGACCAGGGGCTAGGCGGCTACACCTTC	CSVPDQGLGGYTF
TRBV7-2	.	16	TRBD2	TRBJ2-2	TGTGCCAGCAGGCTGGGGGTAGCGGGAAATACCGGGGAGCTGTTTTTT	CASRLGVAGNTGELFF
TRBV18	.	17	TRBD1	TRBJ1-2	TGTGCCAGCTCGCCACCGGGACAGGGGGCGGCGCTATATGGCTACACCTTC	CASSPPGQGAALYGYTF
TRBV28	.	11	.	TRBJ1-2	TGTATGTCCGGTGCTAACTATGGCTACACCTTC	CMSGANYGYTF
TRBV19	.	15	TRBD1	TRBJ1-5	TGTGCCAGTACCTTGGGGGACAGGGCCGGCCAGCCCCAGCATTTT	CASTLGDRAGQPQHF
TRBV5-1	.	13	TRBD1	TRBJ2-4	TGCGCCAGCAGCCCCCAGGACAGGGACATTCAGTACTTC	CASSPQDRDIQYF
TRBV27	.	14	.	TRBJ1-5	TGTGCCAGCACTCTATCCTTCCCCAATCAGCCCCAGCATTTT	CASTLSFPNQPQHF
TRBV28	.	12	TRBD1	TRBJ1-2	TGTGCCAGCATAGGGGGCGCCGATGGCTACACCTTC	CASIGGADGYTF
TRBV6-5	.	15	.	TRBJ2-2	TGTGCCAGCAGTTACACCGAACAGCTAACCGGGGAGCTGTTTTTT	CASSYTEQLTGELFF
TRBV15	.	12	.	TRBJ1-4	TGTGCCACCAGCAGATATAATGAAAAACTGTTTTTT	CATSRYNEKLFF
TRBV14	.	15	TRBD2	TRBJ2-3	TGTGCCAGCAGCCGGGACTATACTAGCACAGATACGCAGTATTTT	CASSRDYTSTDTQYF
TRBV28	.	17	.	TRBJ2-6	TGTGCCACGCTTCGACCTCAGGGTAGCTCTGGGGCCAACGTCCTGACTTTC	CATLRPQGSSGANVLTF
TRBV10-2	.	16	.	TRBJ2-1	TGCGCCAGCAGTGAAGGACAAGACTTAGGGGATGATGAGCAGTTCTTC	CASSEGQDLGDDEQFF
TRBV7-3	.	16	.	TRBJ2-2	TGTGCCAGCAGTTCGGCGGGGTGGGGTAACACCGGGGAGCTGTTTTTT	CASSSAGWGNTGELFF
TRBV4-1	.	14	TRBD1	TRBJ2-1	TGCGCCAGCAGTCAGGACAGGGGACTCAATGAGCAGTTCTTC	CASSQDRGLNEQFF
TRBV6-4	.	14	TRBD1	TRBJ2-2	TGTGCCAGCAGGGGACAGGGGAACACCGGGGAGCTGTTTTTT	CASRGQGNTGELFF
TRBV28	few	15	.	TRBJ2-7	TGTGCCAGCAGTTTATTTACGGGATTTGTGGGCGAGCAGTACTTC	CASSLFTGFVGEQYF
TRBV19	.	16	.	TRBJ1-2	TGTGCCAGTAATTTCCGGCAGGGATTTTCGAACTATGGCTACACCTTC	CASNFRQGFSNYGYTF
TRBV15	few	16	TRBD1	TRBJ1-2	TGTGCCACCAGCACTCACTCCGGACAGGGGAACTATGGCTACACCTTC	CATSTHSGQGNYGYTF
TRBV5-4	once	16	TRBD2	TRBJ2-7	TGTGCCAGCAGCTCGATCTTTAGCGGGAGCTCCTACGAGCAGTACTTC	CASSSIFSGSSYEQYF
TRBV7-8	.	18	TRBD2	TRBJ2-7	TGTGCCAGCAGCTTAGGGGGACTAGCGGGAGTTGTAGGGCGGGAGCAGTACTTC	CASSLGGLAGVVGREQYF
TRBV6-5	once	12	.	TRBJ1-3	TGTGCCAGCATCGCTAATGGAAACACCATATATTTT	CASIANGNTIYF
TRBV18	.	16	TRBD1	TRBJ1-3	TGTGCCAGCTCAGCTAAGGACAGGAGCTCTGGAAACACCATATATTTT	CASSAKDRSSGNTIYF
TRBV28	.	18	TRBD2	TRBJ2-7	TGTGCCAGCAGCCCTAGACTAGCGGGAGTCCTCCGCGGGTCAGAGCAGTACTTC	CASSPRLAGVLRGSEQYF
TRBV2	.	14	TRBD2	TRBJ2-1	TGTGCCAGCAGTAGGCCGCTAGCGGGGAATGAGCAGTTCTTC	CASSRPLAGNEQFF